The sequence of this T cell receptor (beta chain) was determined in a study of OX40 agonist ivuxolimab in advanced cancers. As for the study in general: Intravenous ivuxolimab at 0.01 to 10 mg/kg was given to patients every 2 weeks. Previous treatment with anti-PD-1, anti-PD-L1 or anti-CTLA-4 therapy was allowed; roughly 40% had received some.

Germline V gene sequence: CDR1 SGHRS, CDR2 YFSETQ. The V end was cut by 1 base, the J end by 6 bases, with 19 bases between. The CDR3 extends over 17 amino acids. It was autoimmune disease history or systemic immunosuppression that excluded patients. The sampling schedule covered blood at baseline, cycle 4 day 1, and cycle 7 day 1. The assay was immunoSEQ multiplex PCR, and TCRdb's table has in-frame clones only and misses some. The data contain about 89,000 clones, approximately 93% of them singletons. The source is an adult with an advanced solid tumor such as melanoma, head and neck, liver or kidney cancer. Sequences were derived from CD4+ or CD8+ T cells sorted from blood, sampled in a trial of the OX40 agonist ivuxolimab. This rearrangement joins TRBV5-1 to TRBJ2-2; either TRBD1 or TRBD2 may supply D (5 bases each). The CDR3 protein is CASSLWGPGNSAGELFF. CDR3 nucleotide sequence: TGCGCCAGCAGCTTGTGGGGCCCGGGGAATTCGGCCGGGGAGCTGTTTTTT.